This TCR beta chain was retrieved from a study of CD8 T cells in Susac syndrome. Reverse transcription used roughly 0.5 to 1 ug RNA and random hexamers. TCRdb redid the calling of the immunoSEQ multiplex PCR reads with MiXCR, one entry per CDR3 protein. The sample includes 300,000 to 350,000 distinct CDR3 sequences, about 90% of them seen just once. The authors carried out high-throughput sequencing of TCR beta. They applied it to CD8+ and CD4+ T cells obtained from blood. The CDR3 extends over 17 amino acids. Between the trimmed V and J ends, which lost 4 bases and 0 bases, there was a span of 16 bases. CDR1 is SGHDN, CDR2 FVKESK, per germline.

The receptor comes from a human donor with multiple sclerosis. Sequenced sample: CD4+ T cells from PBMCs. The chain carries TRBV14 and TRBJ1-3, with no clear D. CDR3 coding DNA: TGTGCCAGCAGCCGCTTAAGGCCTCATATCTCTGGAAACACCATATATTTT. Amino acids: CASSRLRPHISGNTIYF.